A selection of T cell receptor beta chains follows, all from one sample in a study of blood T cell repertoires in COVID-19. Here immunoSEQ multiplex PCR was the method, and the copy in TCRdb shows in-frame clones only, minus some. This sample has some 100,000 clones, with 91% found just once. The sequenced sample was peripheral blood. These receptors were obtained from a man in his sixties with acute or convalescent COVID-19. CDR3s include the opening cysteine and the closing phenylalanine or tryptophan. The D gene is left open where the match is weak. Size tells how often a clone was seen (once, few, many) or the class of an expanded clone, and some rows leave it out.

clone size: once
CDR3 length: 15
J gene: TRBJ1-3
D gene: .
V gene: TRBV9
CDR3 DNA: TGTGCCAGCAGCGTAGACAAATTCTCTGGAAACACCATATATTTT
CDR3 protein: CASSVDKFSGNTIYF

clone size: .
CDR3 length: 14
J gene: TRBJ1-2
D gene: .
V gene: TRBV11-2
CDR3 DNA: TGTGCCAGCAGCGATACAGGGATAAACTATGGCTACACCTTC
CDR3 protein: CASSDTGINYGYTF

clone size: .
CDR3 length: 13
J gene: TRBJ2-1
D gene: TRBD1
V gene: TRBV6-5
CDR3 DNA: TGTGCCAGCGGGGCAGGGGGCTACAATGAGCAGTTCTTC
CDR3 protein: CASGAGGYNEQFF

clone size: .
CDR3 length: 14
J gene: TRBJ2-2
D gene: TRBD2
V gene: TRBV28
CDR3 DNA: TGTGCCAGCATCAGCGGGAGTAACACCGGGGAGCTGTTTTTT
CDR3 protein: CASISGSNTGELFF

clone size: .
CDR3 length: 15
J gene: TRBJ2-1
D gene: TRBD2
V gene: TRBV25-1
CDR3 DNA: TGTGCCAGCAGTGGGGCGGGGGGCTCTACATATGAGCAGTTCTTC
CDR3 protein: CASSGAGGSTYEQFF

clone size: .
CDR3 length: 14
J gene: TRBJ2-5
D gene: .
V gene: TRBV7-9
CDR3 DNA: TGTGCCAGCAGCTTAGGGGAGTACCAAGAGACCCAGTACTTC
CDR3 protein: CASSLGEYQETQYF

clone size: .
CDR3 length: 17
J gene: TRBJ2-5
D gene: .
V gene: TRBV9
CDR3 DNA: TGTGCCAGCAGCGTAGGTTTTCAGGCGGGACCACAAGAGACCCAGTACTTC
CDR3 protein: CASSVGFQAGPQETQYF

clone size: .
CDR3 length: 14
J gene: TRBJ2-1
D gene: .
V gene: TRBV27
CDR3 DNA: TGTGCCAGCAGTTTCGGTCGGTCCTACAATGAGCAGTTCTTC
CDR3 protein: CASSFGRSYNEQFF

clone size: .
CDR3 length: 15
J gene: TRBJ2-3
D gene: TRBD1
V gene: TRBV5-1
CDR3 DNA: TGCGCCAGCAGCTTGGGATCCCAGGGGGCAGATACGCAGTATTTT
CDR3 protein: CASSLGSQGADTQYF

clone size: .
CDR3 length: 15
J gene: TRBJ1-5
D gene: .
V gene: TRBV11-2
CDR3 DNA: TGTGCCAGCAGCTTAGATCGGGGTCGGCATCAGCCCCAGCATTTT
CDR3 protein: CASSLDRGRHQPQHF

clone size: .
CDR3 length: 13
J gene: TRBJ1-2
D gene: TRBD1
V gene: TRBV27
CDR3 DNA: TGTGCCAGCAGCTATACAGGGGTTAGTGGCTACACCTTC
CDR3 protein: CASSYTGVSGYTF

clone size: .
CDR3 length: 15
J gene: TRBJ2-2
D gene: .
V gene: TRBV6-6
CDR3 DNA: TGTGCCAGCAGTCTCGATCGACAGAACACCGGGGAGCTGTTTTTT
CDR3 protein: CASSLDRQNTGELFF

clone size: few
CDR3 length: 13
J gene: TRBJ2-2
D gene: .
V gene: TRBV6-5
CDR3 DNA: TGTGCCAGCAGTAACAAGGAGAAGGGGGAGCTGTTTTTT
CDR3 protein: CASSNKEKGELFF

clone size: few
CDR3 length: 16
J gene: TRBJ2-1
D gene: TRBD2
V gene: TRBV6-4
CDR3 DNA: TGTGCCAGCAGTGAAACGATAGCGGGAGATGGGGATGAGCAGTTCTTC
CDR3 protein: CASSETIAGDGDEQFF

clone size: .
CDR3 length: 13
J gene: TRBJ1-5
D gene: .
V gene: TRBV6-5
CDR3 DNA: TGTGCCAGCAGGCAGGGGCAAGGGCAGCCCCAGCATTTT
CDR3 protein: CASRQGQGQPQHF

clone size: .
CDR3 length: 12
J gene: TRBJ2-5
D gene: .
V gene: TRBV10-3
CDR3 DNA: TGTGCCATCAGTGCAGGGGAGGAGACCCAGTACTTC
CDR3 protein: CAISAGEETQYF

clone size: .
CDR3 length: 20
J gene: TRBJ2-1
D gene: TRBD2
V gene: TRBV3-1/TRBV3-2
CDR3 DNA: TGTGCCAGCAGCCATTCCACTCCGGGACTAGCGGGAGGTGGGGAAGATGAGCAGTTCTTC
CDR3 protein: CASSHSTPGLAGGGEDEQFF

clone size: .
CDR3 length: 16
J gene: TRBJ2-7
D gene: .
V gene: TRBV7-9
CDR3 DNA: TGTGCCAGCAGCGCCCCGAGTTCCGGCGGTGGTTTGGAGCAGTACTTC
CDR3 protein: CASSAPSSGGGLEQYF

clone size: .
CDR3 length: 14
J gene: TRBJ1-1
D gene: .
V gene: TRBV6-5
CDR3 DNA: TGTGCCACCCTGGCGGCAGCACTGAACACTGAAGCTTTCTTT
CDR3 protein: CATLAAALNTEAFF

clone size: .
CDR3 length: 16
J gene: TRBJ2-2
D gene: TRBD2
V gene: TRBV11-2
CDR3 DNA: TGTGCCAGCAGCCCCCGGACTAGCGGGAGTGCCGGGGAGCTGTTTTTT
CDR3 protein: CASSPRTSGSAGELFF

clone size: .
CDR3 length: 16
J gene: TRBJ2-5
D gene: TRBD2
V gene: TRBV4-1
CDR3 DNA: TGCGCCAGCAGCCAAGGCACCAGTTCGGGAGGAGAGACCCAGTACTTC
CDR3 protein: CASSQGTSSGGETQYF

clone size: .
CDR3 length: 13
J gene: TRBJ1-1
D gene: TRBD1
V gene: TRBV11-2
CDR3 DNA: TGTGCCAGCAGCCGGGACAGGGTGGCAGAAGCTTTCTTT
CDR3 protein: CASSRDRVAEAFF